This TCR beta chain is drawn from a study of T cell changes during pregnancy in multiple sclerosis. This clone was picked up one time. The CDR3 sequence is 15 residues long. Trimming took 0 bases from V and 0 from J, leaving 9 bases between them. The germline V gene has CDR1 MNHEY and CDR2 SVGAGI. Sequencing used immunoSEQ multiplex PCR; TCRdb keeps in-frame clones, though not all of them. The table lists about 67,000 clones, about 91% of them singletons. The sequenced sample was peripheral blood, obtained in the first trimester of pregnancy. This receptor was identified in a female donor with multiple sclerosis, enrolled in a pregnancy study. The chain carries TRBV6-5 and TRBJ2-7, with unresolved D. CDR3 nucleotide sequence: TGTGCCAGCAGTTACTCGAGGTCCCACTCCTACGAGCAGTACTTC. Its translation: CASSYSRSHSYEQYF.